This T cell receptor beta chain appears in the sequencing data of a study of blood T cell repertoires in COVID-19 (dated by TCRdb to about 2020). Study-wide context: Samples covering the acute and convalescent phases of COVID-19 were provided by collaborators in the United States, Italy and Spain. The prospective study material was composed of cDNA or gDNA derived from T cells, B-cell-depleted T cells, or PBMCs. Deeply sampled blood TCRbeta repertoires from subjects exposed to, actively infected with, or recovered from COVID-19 were included in the dataset. The repertoires were released in a freely available public database meant as a resource for research on the immune response to SARS-CoV-2. The samples were drawn from the first 160 participants of the ongoing ImmuneRACE study and from some 1,300 subjects provided by 6 global collaborators. Nearly every sample came with metadata listing a de-identified subject ID, COVID-19 status, age in years and sex. Where available, HLA class I and class II types were taken from metadata supplied by the sample provider and were not determined by assay-based typing. What the authors observed across the whole study: Clinical and demographic metadata were provided uncurated, with the amount varying by source and participant.

From cysteine to phenylalanine, the CDR3 is 14 amino acids long. CDR3 DNA is the only sequence kept; it has 42 bases, read in frame from the first base. The germline V gene provides CDR1 SGHTA and CDR2 FQGNSA. The junction shows trimming of 1 base on V and 8 bases on J, plus 14 bases between the germline ends. TCRbeta CDR3 regions were amplified from genomic DNA by means of the immunoSEQ Assay, a bias-controlled multiplex PCR. Regarding the original processing steps: The number of nucleated cells in each sample was estimated by amplification of reference gene primers within the assay. To quantify the absolute abundance of each unique TCRbeta CDR3 rearrangement, sequence reads were collapsed and filtered. For each sample, productive Simpson clonality was calculated as the square root of Simpson's diversity index across productive rearrangements. The table was pulled from immuneACCESS by TCRdb, which kept in-frame rearrangements only. Such tables lose some clones; where checked, under half of the loss comes from unresolved V genes, and the rest has no known cause. V and J calls and clone size are copied from that table; D and trimming were computed from the DNA. The sample table shows 200,000 to 300,000 clones, and around 86% are seen once. 5.2% of the sample lies in the top ten.

For this clone: Its specific antigen is unknown. The sample holds no much larger clone one base away, and base qualities are not on file.

In Seattle, one collaborating source enrolled patients while the infection was active and tracked those patients longitudinally over the course of disease. Each collaborating institution followed its own protocols to collect whole blood in K2EDTA tubes. For TCRbeta analysis, collaborator samples were shipped as frozen whole blood, as isolated PBMCs, or as DNA extracted from either sample type. The TCR originated in an older woman with COVID-19, enrolled during active disease. Sample: peripheral blood. The chain links TRBV7-2 with TRBJ1-2; TRBD1 is perhaps the D gene, given 6 matching bases. Read as DNA, the sequence is TGTGCCAGCAGCTTAGACCGCACAAGGGGGGGCTACACCTTC. Translated, this gives CASSLDRTRGGYTF.